These 17 T cell receptor beta chains were sequenced from one sample in a study of T cell responses to AZD1222 COVID-19 vaccine. Produced via immunoSEQ multiplex PCR; TCRdb's table is partial and in-frame only. Of 150,000 to 200,000 clones in the sample, 90% were seen once. The material was peripheral blood, obtained 28 days after the second AZD1222 dose. Every receptor here comes from an adult who received the AZD1222 COVID-19 vaccine.

This chain links TRBV21-1 with TRBJ1-4. TRBV21-1 is labeled a pseudogene. The CDR3 totals 15 residues. The chain's CDR3 is CASSNLRALFPKVFF. As DNA, the CDR3 is TGTGCCAGCAGCAATTTACGAGCCTTATTTCCGAAGGTGTTTTTT.

The chain links TRBV10-3 to TRBJ1-1; TRBD1 is a possible D gene (6 bases). The CDR3 runs 13 residues. Germline assignment: CDR1 ENHRY and CDR2 SYGVKD. The V gene lost 6 bases and the J gene lost 1 base, with 9 bases spanning the gap. DNA of the CDR3: TGTGCCATCAGATCGGGACAGAACACTGAAGCTTTCTTT. Protein product: CAIRSGQNTEAFF.

V gene TRBV28 combines with J gene TRBJ1-2; possible D gene TRBD1, 6 bases. Looked up from germline, CDR1 is MDHEN and CDR2 is SYDVKM. V was cut by 6 bases and J by 2 bases, with 19 bases left in between. The CDR3 contains 16 residues. The CDR3 sequence is CASSYYGQTGNYGYTF. CDR3 DNA sequence: TGTGCCAGCAGCTACTACGGACAGACAGGAAACTATGGCTACACCTTC.

The rearrangement uses TRBV7-9 and TRBJ2-2; 7 bases map to TRBD1. Unmatched junction bases numbered 6, after V lost 1 base and J lost 4 bases. The length of the CDR3 is 16 residues. Germline V gene sequence: CDR1 SEHNR, CDR2 FQNEAQ (reference sequence). The CDR3 region has the DNA TGTGCCAGCAGCTTAGGGCAGGGGGATTTCACCGGGGAGCTGTTTTTT. Protein: CASSLGQGDFTGELFF. Filled out from reference TRBV7-9 and TRBJ2-2, the complete variable domain reads DTGVSQNPRHKITKRGQNVTFRCDPISEHNRLYWYRQTLGQGPEFLTYFQNEAQLEKSRLLSDRFSAERPKGSFSTLEIQRTEQGDSAMYLCASSLGQGDFTGELFFGEGSRLTVL.

This chain connects TRBV5-6 to TRBJ2-7; a possible D gene is TRBD2 (5 bases). Germline V gene lookup returns CDR1 SGHDT and CDR2 YYEEEE. This CDR3 region has 14 residues. Trimming pared 4 bases from V and 2 bases from J, leaving 13 bases between. The CDR3 reads CASSATGITYEQYF. CDR3 nucleotides: TGTGCCAGCAGCGCTACCGGGATAACCTACGAGCAGTACTTC.

The rearrangement uses TRBV11-2 and TRBJ1-5; D call uncertain. This CDR3 is built from 12 residues. Trimming removed 5 bases from V and 6 bases from J, with 8 bases in between. Germline V gene data show CDR1 as SGHAT and CDR2 as FQNNGV. CDR3 DNA sequence: TGTGCCAGCAGCCGGGATGGTCAGCCCCAGCATTTT. Encoded protein: CASSRDGQPQHF.

V usage is TRBV28 and J usage is TRBJ1-5; 7 positions match TRBD1. Germline lookup yields CDR1 MDHEN and CDR2 SYDVKM. This CDR3 spans 14 amino acids. With V trimmed by 6 bases and J by 0 bases, 2 bases remained unmatched. The CDR3 protein is CASRQGHSNQPQHF. CDR3 bases: TGTGCCAGCAGACAGGGGCATAGCAATCAGCCCCAGCATTTT.

The chain couples TRBV7-9 to TRBJ2-2; TRBD1 matches at 8 bases. The CDR3 consists of 16 residues. Trimming took 5 bases from V and 1 from J; bases not matched to a gene: 6. In germline, CDR1 is SEHNR, CDR2 FQNEAQ (reference sequence). The CDR3 here is CASSPRTGLNTGELFF. The CDR3 nucleotides read TGTGCCAGCAGCCCCAGGACAGGGTTGAACACCGGGGAGCTGTTTTTT.

This sequence joins TRBV5-1 and TRBJ1-6; D is unresolved. Germline V gives CDR1 SGHRS, CDR2 YFSETQ. The length of the CDR3 is 14 residues. V dropped 1 base and J dropped 7 bases, with 9 bases sitting between them. CDR3 in amino acids: CASSLSLGNSPLHF. The CDR3 DNA is TGCGCCAGCAGCTTGTCCTTGGGAAATTCACCCCTCCACTTT.

V gene TRBV6-2 or TRBV6-3 combines with J gene TRBJ1-5; D gene uncertain. The ends were cut back, 6 bases at V and 3 bases at J, with 15 bases in the middle. Germline lookup yields CDR1 MNHEY and CDR2 SVGEGT. CDR3 length: 15 amino acids. The CDR3 nucleotides read TGTGCCAGCAGCCCAGTAGGATCTAACAATCAGCCCCAGCATTTT. Translation: CASSPVGSNNQPQHF.

The chain links TRBV5-1 to TRBJ2-1; a weak D match, TRBD2 (6 bases). The germline CDR1 and CDR2 sequences are SGHRS and YFSETQ. V was clipped by 4 bases and J by 6 bases, with 11 bases between them. This CDR3 is 13 amino acids long. The CDR3 nucleotides are TGCGCCAGCAGCCCGGGGGTGATCAATGAGCAGTTCTTC. It translates to CASSPGVINEQFF.

This chain joins TRBV5-8 and TRBJ1-5, with D uncertain. This CDR3 is 13 amino acids long. Trimming left V 5 bases short and J 7 bases short, with 13 bases between. Germline CDR1 SGHTS, CDR2 YDEGEE. CDR3 residues: CASSFGRGQPQHF. The CDR3 DNA follows: TGTGCCAGCAGTTTTGGACGGGGACAGCCCCAGCATTTT.

This chain uses TRBV10-3 with TRBJ2-4, with a weak D call TRBD2 (5 bases). Germline V gene sequence: CDR1 ENHRY, CDR2 SYGVKD. Trimming took off 0 bases at V and 0 bases at J, with 12 bases between the two ends. The CDR3 sequence is 17 residues long. CDR3 region: CAISESTGGLAKNIQYF. In DNA, the CDR3 is TGTGCCATCAGTGAGTCGACTGGCGGGCTAGCCAAAAACATTCAGTACTTC.

This chain connects TRBV27 to TRBJ1-6; D call uncertain. Germline values: CDR1 MNHEY, CDR2 SMNVEV (reference sequence). V was shortened by 0 bases and J by 18 bases, with 12 bases between the two germline ends. The CDR3 sequence is 12 residues long. CDR3 loop: CASSLSPDEYHF. The CDR3 DNA follows: TGTGCCAGCAGTTTATCGCCGGACGAGTACCACTTT.

The chain is built from TRBV13 and TRBJ1-2, with D hard to call. The CDR3 is 12 amino acids. Trimming stripped 0 bases from V and 5 bases from J, with 4 bases between. The germline gives CDR1 PRHDT, CDR2 FYEKMQ (reference sequence). In nucleotides, the CDR3 is TGTGCCAGCAGCTTAGGCCCATATGGCTACACCTTC. This encodes CASSLGPYGYTF.

Comments on this clone: Other DNA sequences in this specimen translate into the identical CDR3. The chain combines TRBV30 with TRBJ2-1, with TRBD2 identical over 11 bases. The CDR3 contains 15 residues. After removal of 0 bases from V and 3 bases from J, the junction contained 1 base not matched to a gene. Germline lookup yields CDR1 GTSNPN and CDR2 SVGIG (reference sequence). The CDR3 nucleotides are TGTGCCTGGAGTGTGGGGACTAGCGGCTACAATGAGCAGTTCTTC. Protein sequence: CAWSVGTSGYNEQFF.

The chain has TRBV2 and TRBJ2-3, with D maybe TRBD1 (6 bases). Germline CDR1 and CDR2: SNHLY and FYNNEI. Trimming pared 4 bases from V and 6 bases from J, leaving 17 bases between. The CDR3 has 15 amino acids. CDR3: CASSGDSRGRDTQYF. Here the CDR3 DNA reads TGTGCCAGCAGTGGCGACTCCAGGGGCCGCGATACGCAGTATTTT.